One sample yielded the 21 T cell receptor beta chains listed below, sequenced in a study of T cell responses to AZD1222 COVID-19 vaccine. The protocol was immunoSEQ multiplex PCR, while the TCRdb copy is restricted to in-frame clones and leaves out a portion. This sample has 75,000 to 95,000 clones; roughly 90% occur once, and the top ten carry 5.3%. The specimen was peripheral blood, collected 28 days after the second AZD1222 dose. These TCRs come from an adult who received the AZD1222 COVID-19 vaccine.

The table lists this clone with a few counts. The chain carries TRBV6-4 and TRBJ2-2, with 9 bases aligning to TRBD2. CDR1 MRHNA and CDR2 SNTAGT come from the germline V gene. J lost 3 bases, V lost 4 bases, and 0 bases had no gene match. The CDR3 sequence is 14 residues long. DNA for the CDR3: TGTGCCAGCAGTGGACTAGCGGACACCGGGGAGCTGTTTTTT. Translated, it gives CASSGLADTGELFF.

This chain joins TRBV7-2 and TRBJ2-2; D may be TRBD1 or TRBD2 (6 bases each). There are 15 residues in the CDR3. The V gene's germline CDR1 is SGHTA and CDR2 FQGNSA. V was cut by 5 bases and J by 4 bases, with 14 bases left in between. DNA for the CDR3: TGTGCCAGCAGCGTCCGGGGGCTGGGCACCGGGGAGCTGTTTTTT. Its translation is CASSVRGLGTGELFF. Based on the CDR3 plus reference TRBV7-2 and TRBJ2-2, the full variable domain is GAGVSQSPSNKVTEKGKDVELRCDPISGHTALYWYRQSLGQGLEFLIYFQGNSAPDKSGLPSDRFSAERTGGSVSTLTIQRTQQEDSAVYLCASSVRGLGTGELFFGEGSRLTVL.

This sequence joins TRBV6-2 or TRBV6-3 and TRBJ2-7; no firm D call. Germline assignment: CDR1 MNHEY and CDR2 SVGEGT. The CDR3 contains 11 residues. Deletions cut 5 bases from V and 4 bases from J, with 6 bases between. The CDR3 sequence is CASSDDYEQYF. DNA of the CDR3: TGTGCCAGCAGTGATGATTACGAGCAGTACTTC.

The chain recombines TRBV4-3 with TRBJ1-3; D is unclear. CDR3 length equals 17 residues. V was clipped by 4 bases and J by 0 bases, with 16 bases between them. Germline assignment: CDR1 LGHNA and CDR2 YSLEER. The chain's CDR3 is CASSPGVYSSSGNTIYF. The CDR3 bases are TGCGCCAGCAGCCCGGGAGTCTACTCGTCCTCTGGAAACACCATATATTTT.

The chain carries TRBV9 and TRBJ2-7; TRBD1 matches at 7 bases. CDR3 length: 14 residues. V gave up 3 bases and J gave up 2 bases; unmatched junction bases: 5. Germline CDR1 and CDR2: SGDLS and YYNGEE. CDR3 DNA sequence: TGTGCCAGCAGCGAAGGGGGCTCACCCTACGAGCAGTACTTC. This gives the protein CASSEGGSPYEQYF.

V and J are TRBV15 and TRBJ1-4; tentative D call: TRBD1 (6 bases). The CDR3 loop spans 16 amino acids. Germline V gene lookup returns CDR1 LNHNV and CDR2 YYDKDF (reference sequence). Trimming removed 5 bases from V and 3 bases from J, with 16 bases in between. The CDR3 here is CATSGRAGTSNEKLFF. The CDR3 coding sequence is TGTGCCACCAGCGGACGAGCCGGGACATCTAATGAAAAACTGTTTTTT.

This clone was picked up one time. This rearrangement joins TRBV30 to TRBJ1-1; possibly TRBD1 for D (5 bases). The CDR3 runs 13 residues. Germline V gene sequence: CDR1 GTSNPN, CDR2 SVGIG (reference sequence). Trimming took 7 bases from V and 1 from J, leaving 13 bases between them. CDR3 protein: CASPGRANTEAFF. CDR3 nucleotide sequence: TGTGCCTCCCCGGGACGGGCGAACACTGAAGCTTTCTTT.

This clone showed up just once. The rearrangement uses TRBV18 and TRBJ1-5, with D possibly matching TRBD1 (5 bases). Germline V gives CDR1 KGHSH, CDR2 LQKENI. With 2 bases removed from V and 4 bases from J, the gap between germline ends came to 18 bases. The length of the CDR3 is 17 residues. CDR3 region: CASSPIGGSRGNQPQHF. DNA for the CDR3: TGTGCCAGCTCACCAATCGGGGGATCGAGGGGTAATCAGCCCCAGCATTTT.

The chain has TRBV11-2 and TRBJ2-3; 12 bases line up with TRBD2. The CDR3 is 17 residues long. With 5 bases clipped from V and 5 bases from J, the junction kept 11 bases outside the gene matches. Germline V gives CDR1 SGHAT, CDR2 FQNNGV. In DNA, the CDR3 is TGTGCCAGCAGCCTTCGGGCTAGCGGGGGGGCTTTAGATACGCAGTATTTT. This codes for CASSLRASGGALDTQYF. Together with reference TRBV11-2 and TRBJ2-3, the CDR3 gives the full variable domain: EAGVAQSPRYKIIEKRQSVAFWCNPISGHATLYWYQQILGQGPKLLIQFQNNGVVDDSQLPKDRFSAERLKGVDSTLKIQPAKLEDSAVYLCASSLRASGGALDTQYFGPGTRLTVL.

V usage is TRBV10-3 and J usage is TRBJ2-3; D could derive from TRBD1 or TRBD2 (5 bases each). CDR1 ENHRY and CDR2 SYGVKD come from the germline V gene. CDR3 length: 13 residues. Trimming took off 5 bases at V and 2 bases at J, with 8 bases between the two ends. The CDR3 reads CAISRDHTDTQYF. CDR3 nucleotides: TGTGCCATCAGTCGGGACCACACAGATACGCAGTATTTT.

The V call is TRBV11-2, the J call TRBJ2-3; TRBD1 matches at 8 bases. Germline V gene sequence: CDR1 SGHAT, CDR2 FQNNGV. CDR3 size: 18 residues. With V trimmed by 1 base and J by 0 bases, 9 bases remained unmatched. The CDR3 loop is CASSLASNRGLSTDTQYF. CDR3 nucleotide sequence: TGTGCCAGCAGCTTAGCGTCCAACAGGGGGTTGAGCACAGATACGCAGTATTTT.

V usage is TRBV19 and J usage is TRBJ1-5; D unresolved. Trimming removed 4 bases at V and 0 bases at J, with 13 bases between. There are 16 residues in the CDR3. CDR1 and CDR2 from the germline V gene are LNHDA and SQIVND (reference sequence). The CDR3 coding sequence is TGTGCCAGTAGTACGGACGGTACCTATAGCAATCAGCCCCAGCATTTT. Translating gives CASSTDGTYSNQPQHF. The full variable domain, completed using reference TRBV19 and TRBJ1-5, is DGGITQSPKYLFRKEGQNVTLSCEQNLNHDAMYWYRQDPGQGLRLIYYSQIVNDFQKGDIAEGYSVSREKKESFPLTVTSAQKNPTAFYLCASSTDGTYSNQPQHFGDGTRLSIL.

The V gene is TRBV5-4, the J gene TRBJ2-3; 8 nucleotides match TRBD2. CDR1 and CDR2 from the germline V gene are SGHNT and YYREEE (reference sequence). This CDR3 has 16 residues. V was clipped by 5 bases and J by 2 bases; unmatched bases: 10. CDR3 sequence (DNA): TGTGCCAGCAGGCCCGCCACGGGGGGGATCACAGATACGCAGTATTTT. As protein: CASRPATGGITDTQYF.

V is TRBV2 and J is TRBJ1-5, with a possible D match to TRBD1 (6 bases). Trimming took 8 bases from V and 1 from J, leaving 12 bases between them. This CDR3 spans 14 amino acids. Germline V gene sequence: CDR1 SNHLY, CDR2 FYNNEI. CDR3 residues: CASRWTESNQPQHF. The CDR3 nucleotides are TGTGCCAGCCGCTGGACAGAAAGCAATCAGCCCCAGCATTTT.

The chain uses TRBV14 and TRBJ1-2; D is perhaps TRBD1 (5 bases). V lost 4 bases to trimming and J lost 4 bases, with 10 bases between them. This CDR3 has 13 residues. The V gene's germline CDR1 is SGHDN and CDR2 FVKESK. Here the CDR3 reads CASSRQTAYGYTF. The CDR3 coding sequence is TGTGCCAGCAGCCGCCAGACAGCCTATGGCTACACCTTC.

This clone was seen only once. V usage is TRBV19 and J usage is TRBJ2-2, with 7 bases matching TRBD1. V was clipped by 5 bases and J by 6 bases; unmatched bases: 3. Germline V gene data show CDR1 as LNHDA and CDR2 as SQIVND (reference sequence). CDR3 length: 13 residues. In nucleotides, the CDR3 is TGTGCCAGTAGTCTGGGACAGCCCGGGGAGCTGTTTTTT. It encodes CASSLGQPGELFF.

This clone was recorded a few times. V usage is TRBV7-9 and J usage is TRBJ1-2, with 7 bases that match TRBD1. The CDR3 sequence is 14 residues long. The germline gives CDR1 SEHNR, CDR2 FQNEAQ (reference sequence). V trimming: 4 bases; J trimming: 3 bases; junction bases outside the gene matches: 5. CDR3 sequence reads: CASSSGQIDYGYTF. CDR3 DNA: TGTGCCAGCAGCTCGGGACAGATTGACTATGGCTACACCTTC.

The chain uses TRBV10-2 and TRBJ2-5; 8 bases agree with TRBD2. Trimming removed 9 bases from V and 5 bases from J; junction bases left unmatched: 5. The CDR3 runs 12 residues. Germline V gene lookup returns CDR1 WSHSY and CDR2 SAAADI. CDR3 bases: TGCGCCAGTTCGACTAGCGCGGAGACCCAGTACTTC. Translation: CASSTSAETQYF.

The J gene is TRBJ1-2, the V gene TRBV3-1 (or the pseudogene TRBV3-2); D gene unclear. V was clipped by 0 bases and J by 2 bases, with 7 bases between them. This CDR3 spans 14 amino acids. Germline lookup yields CDR1 LGHDT and CDR2 YNNKEL (reference sequence). CDR3 amino acids: CASSQESGNYGYTF. The CDR3 nucleotides are TGTGCCAGCAGCCAAGAATCGGGAAACTATGGCTACACCTTC.

The chain has TRBV11-3 and TRBJ2-5; D is possibly TRBD2 (5 bases). This CDR3 contains 13 residues. Germline lookup yields CDR1 SGHNT and CDR2 YENEEA. V lost 3 bases, J lost 8 bases, and 13 bases lay in between. In DNA, the CDR3 is TGTGCCAGCAGCTTTAATACGGGAACAACCCAGTACTTC. It codes for CASSFNTGTTQYF.

The gene calls are TRBV4-3 and TRBJ2-3; D is perhaps TRBD1 (5 bases). The V gene lost 1 base and the J gene lost 0 bases, with 11 bases spanning the gap. The CDR3 runs to 16 residues. Germline values: CDR1 LGHNA, CDR2 YSLEER. CDR3 sequence: CASSQVGADSTDTQYF. The CDR3 coding sequence is TGCGCCAGCAGCCAAGTAGGGGCAGACAGCACAGATACGCAGTATTTT.